The next 11 T cell receptor beta chains were all read from a single sample in a study of blood T cell repertoires in COVID-19. Profiling relied on immunoSEQ multiplex PCR, and the TCRdb table lists in-frame clones only, not all of them. The sample has 85,000 to 110,000 clones; over 75% are singletons. The specimen was peripheral blood. These receptors were collected from a human donor in a cohort sampled during active or convalescent COVID-19.

The chain carries TRBV6-6 and TRBJ2-3; TRBD2 is a possible D gene (6 bases). CDR1 MNHNY and CDR2 SVGAGI come from the germline V gene (reference sequence). The CDR3 covers 15 residues. The ends were cut back, 8 bases at V and 2 bases at J, with 17 bases in the middle. The CDR3 nucleotides read TGTGCCAGCGCCCTTGCGGGACTTTACACAGATACGCAGTATTTT. Translated, it gives CASALAGLYTDTQYF.

This rearrangement joins TRBV15 to TRBJ2-5; the match to TRBD1 covers 7 bases. This CDR3 region has 15 residues. The V and J ends lost 3 bases and 3 bases, in that order; junction bases with no gene match: 7. The V gene's germline CDR1 is LNHNV and CDR2 YYDKDF (reference sequence). In DNA, the CDR3 is TGTGCCACCAGCAGCCCCGGGACAGATGAAGAGACCCAGTACTTC. Its protein product is CATSSPGTDEETQYF.

The CDR3 region has the DNA TGTGCCAGTAGTATAGGTAACAGGGTGGGCTCTGGCTACACCTTC. Translation gives CASSIGNRVGSGYTF. The V and J genes are TRBV19 and TRBJ1-2, with a tentative D call TRBD1 (6 bases). CDR1 is LNHDA, CDR2 SQIVND, per germline (reference sequence). V shed 1 base and J shed 7 bases, with 16 bases lying between them. The CDR3 sequence is 15 residues long. Full variable domain (missing parts from reference TRBV19 and TRBJ1-2): DGGITQSPKYLFRKEGQNVTLSCEQNLNHDAMYWYRQDPGQGLRLIYYSQIVNDFQKGDIAEGYSVSREKKESFPLTVTSAQKNPTAFYLCASSIGNRVGSGYTFGSGTRLTVV.

CDR3 protein: CASSSGQVLDQPQHF. Written as DNA, the CDR3 is TGTGCCAGCAGCTCGGGACAGGTTTTGGATCAGCCCCAGCATTTT. The chain recombines TRBV7-9 with TRBJ1-5; 8 nucleotides line up with TRBD1. Germline trimming cut 4 bases from V and 5 bases from J; bases unmatched to any gene: 7. The CDR3 consists of 15 residues. Germline CDR1 and CDR2: SEHNR and FQNEAQ (reference sequence).

This clone was seen a handful of times. CDR3: CASSLGWTGYNEQFF. The CDR3 nucleotides are TGCGCCAGCAGCTTGGGGTGGACAGGGTACAATGAGCAGTTCTTC. This sequence joins TRBV5-1 and TRBJ2-1, with 8 bases aligning to TRBD1. Losses at the gene ends were 0 bases for V and 4 bases for J; bases not matched to a gene: 3. The length of the CDR3 is 15 residues. Germline V CDR1 and CDR2: SGHRS, YFSETQ.

V and J are TRBV7-3 and TRBJ1-1; no clear D. The CDR3 is 13 amino acids. Germline V gene lookup returns CDR1 SGHTA and CDR2 FQGTGA. Trimming shortened V by 5 bases and J by 4 bases, and 11 bases separated the two germline ends. The CDR3 loop reads CASSPLTGTEAFF. Here the CDR3 DNA reads TGTGCCAGCAGCCCTCTGACGGGCACTGAAGCTTTCTTT.

The chain recombines TRBV9 with TRBJ2-3; 7 bases map to TRBD2. The germline V gene has CDR1 SGDLS and CDR2 YYNGEE. This CDR3 spans 16 amino acids. The V segment lost 1 base and the J segment 5 bases; nucleotides outside the gene matches: 10. Here the CDR3 reads CASSVRGSGPLDTQYF. In nucleotides, the CDR3 is TGTGCCAGCAGCGTAAGAGGTAGCGGGCCATTAGATACGCAGTATTTT.

This chain connects TRBV2 to TRBJ1-4; 7 bases line up with TRBD1. CDR1 SNHLY and CDR2 FYNNEI come from the germline V gene. V was pared by 8 bases and J by 3 bases, with 9 bases of the junction left unmatched. The CDR3 runs to 15 residues. CDR3 residues: CASQTGNESNEKLFF. The CDR3 DNA is TGTGCCAGCCAGACAGGGAATGAATCTAATGAAAAACTGTTTTTT.

The chain joins TRBV19 to TRBJ1-6; 8 bases match TRBD1. Per germline, CDR1 LNHDA and CDR2 SQIVND (reference sequence). J was trimmed by 10 bases and V by 0 bases; bases with no gene match: 5. CDR3 length equals 15 residues. In nucleotides, the CDR3 is TGTGCCAGTAGTATAGACGGCAGGGGGCCATCACCCCTCCACTTT. Translated: CASSIDGRGPSPLHF.

The chain combines TRBV5-1 with TRBJ2-2; 9 bases match TRBD2. Losses at the gene ends were 0 bases for V and 5 bases for J; bases not matched to a gene: 2. Germline CDR1 reads SGHRS; CDR2 reads YFSETQ. The length of the CDR3 is 15 residues. The CDR3 region has the DNA TGCGCCAGCAGCTTGGCCAGCGGGGGGACCGGGGAGCTGTTTTTT. Translated, it gives CASSLASGGTGELFF.

The rearrangement uses TRBV18 and TRBJ1-5, with TRBD1 matching 9 bases. V trimming: 2 bases; J trimming: 4 bases; junction bases outside the gene matches: 6. The germline gives CDR1 KGHSH, CDR2 LQKENI. This CDR3 contains 16 residues. This CDR3 reads CASSPSTGGGNQPQHF. The DNA for the CDR3 is TGTGCCAGCTCACCATCTACAGGGGGCGGGAATCAGCCCCAGCATTTT.